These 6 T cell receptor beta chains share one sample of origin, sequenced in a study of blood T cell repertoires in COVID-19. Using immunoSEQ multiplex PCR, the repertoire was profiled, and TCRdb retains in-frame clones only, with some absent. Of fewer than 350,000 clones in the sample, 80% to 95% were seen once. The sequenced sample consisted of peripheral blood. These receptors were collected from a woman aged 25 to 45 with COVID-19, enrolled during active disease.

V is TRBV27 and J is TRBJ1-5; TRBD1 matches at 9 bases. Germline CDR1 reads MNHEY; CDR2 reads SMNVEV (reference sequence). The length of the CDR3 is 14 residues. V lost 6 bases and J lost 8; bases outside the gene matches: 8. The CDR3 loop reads CASSSVTGGEPQHF. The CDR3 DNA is TGTGCCAGCAGCTCCGTGACAGGGGGGGAGCCCCAGCATTTT.

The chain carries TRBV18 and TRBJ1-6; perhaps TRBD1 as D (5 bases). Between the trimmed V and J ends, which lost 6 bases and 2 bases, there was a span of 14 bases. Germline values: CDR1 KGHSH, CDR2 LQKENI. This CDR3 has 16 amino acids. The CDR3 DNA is TGTGCCAGCTCGGCGGACAATTTGGCCTATAATTCACCCCTCCACTTT. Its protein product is CASSADNLAYNSPLHF.

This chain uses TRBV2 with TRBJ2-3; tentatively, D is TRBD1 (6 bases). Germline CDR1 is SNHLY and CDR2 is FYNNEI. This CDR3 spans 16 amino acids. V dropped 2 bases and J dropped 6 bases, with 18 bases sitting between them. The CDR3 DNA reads TGTGCCAGCAGTGAATCAGGGACAAATACGGGGGATACGCAGTATTTT. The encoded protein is CASSESGTNTGDTQYF.

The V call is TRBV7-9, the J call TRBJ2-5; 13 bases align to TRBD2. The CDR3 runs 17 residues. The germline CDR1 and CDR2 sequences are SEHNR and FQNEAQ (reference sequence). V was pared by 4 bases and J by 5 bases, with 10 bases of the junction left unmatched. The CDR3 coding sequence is TGTGCCAGCAGCTCACCAACTAGCGGGAGGGCCTGGGAGACCCAGTACTTC. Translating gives CASSSPTSGRAWETQYF.

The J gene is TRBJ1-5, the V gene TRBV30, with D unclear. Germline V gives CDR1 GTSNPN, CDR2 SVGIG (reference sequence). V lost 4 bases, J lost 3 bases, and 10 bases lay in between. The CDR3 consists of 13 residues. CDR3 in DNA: TGTGCCTGGACTGACGACTACAATCAGCCCCAGCATTTT. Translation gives CAWTDDYNQPQHF.

The chain's CDR3 is CASTKTLTYEQYF. The CDR3 coding sequence is TGTGCCAGCACCAAGACACTTACCTACGAGCAGTACTTC. This sequence joins TRBV28 and TRBJ2-7, with unresolved D. The CDR3 sequence is 13 residues long. Trimming pared 7 bases from V and 2 bases from J, leaving 12 bases between. Germline V gene data show CDR1 as MDHEN and CDR2 as SYDVKM.